This TCR beta chain comes out of a study of CD8 T cells in ankylosing spondylitis. Findings and caveats of the study: Blood from ankylosing spondylitis patients appeared to carry a characteristic roughly 8-variant TCR beta motif.

Each CDR3 protein gets one entry after TCRdb re-called the 5' RACE reads with MiXCR. In the table there are around 210,000 distinct CDR3 sequences, 7% to 10% of which are singletons. Many counts were recorded for this clonotype. Its specificity is unknown. Germline lookup yields CDR1 MNHEY and CDR2 SMNVEV (reference sequence). With V trimmed by 4 bases and J by 0 bases, 6 bases remained unmatched. The CDR3 sequence is 17 residues long. The sequence was obtained from a female donor with ankylosing spondylitis or in good health (not recorded which). The sample was blood, either unsorted or a sorted T cell fraction (not recorded which). The V call is TRBV27, the J call TRBJ2-1; TRBD2 matches 10 bases. CDR3 DNA: TGTGCCAGCAGTTATGATAGCGGGAGGTTCTCCTACAATGAGCAGTTCTTC. It translates to CASSYDSGRFSYNEQFF.